This TCR beta chain was sequenced in a study of beta chain features in type 1 diabetes. Study-level results: Within each of all four CD4+ subsets, Type 1 diabetes patients had TCRB CDR3s that were moderately but significantly shorter.

The CDR3 totals 14 residues. CDR1 and CDR2 from the germline V gene are SQVTM and ANQGSEA. With 3 bases clipped from V and 9 bases from J, the junction kept 7 bases outside the gene matches. Reverse transcription of all isolated RNA meant that expressed TCRB transcripts were sequenced. The assay was immunoSEQ multiplex PCR, and TCRdb's table has in-frame clones only and misses some. The repertoire consists of about 710,000 clones, with 11% to 15% occurring once and the leading ten covering nearly 0.04%. Of note for this clone: The antigen is unknown.

The TCR sequence derives from a man aged 18 to 29 with type 1 diabetes. Sequenced sample: naive CD4+ T cells from blood. V gene TRBV29-1 combines with J gene TRBJ2-1; 11 bases match TRBD2. The DNA for the CDR3 is TGCAGCGTTGAGAGGCGGCTAGCGGGAGGTGAGCAGTTCTTC. Translating gives CSVERRLAGGEQFF.